This TCR beta chain was observed in a study of CD8+ T cells in alopecia areata. cDNA reverse transcribed from extracted RNA served as the sequencing template. The protocol was immunoSEQ multiplex PCR, while the TCRdb copy is restricted to in-frame clones and leaves out a portion. The sample lists 150,000 to 200,000 clones, approximately 60% occurring once. The clonotype originates from a human donor in good health. The sequenced material came from CD4+ T cells sorted from blood.

CDR3 sequence: CSVVSRGLIGETQYF. The DNA of the CDR3 is TGCAGCGTAGTCTCCAGGGGACTTATCGGGGAGACCCAGTACTTC. This sequence joins TRBV29-1 and TRBJ2-5; D possibly matches TRBD1 or TRBD2 (6 bases each). This CDR3 is 15 amino acids long. The germline V and J ends were trimmed by 6 bases and 5 bases, with 22 bases remaining between them. The V gene's germline CDR1 is SQVTM and CDR2 ANQGSEA.